A single sample is the source of the 30 T cell receptor beta chains below, sequenced in a study of blood T cell repertoires in COVID-19. Clones were sequenced by immunoSEQ multiplex PCR, and TCRdb holds only the in-frame ones, with some missing. The table lists just over 250,000 clones, 88% of them singletons. Sequenced material: peripheral blood. The source of these receptors is a man in his sixties who had recovered from COVID-19.

This chain connects TRBV5-6 to TRBJ2-7; D is perhaps TRBD2 (6 bases). The CDR3 spans 14 residues. The V gene's germline CDR1 is SGHDT and CDR2 YYEEEE. V was pared by 4 bases and J by 3 bases, with 14 bases between. CDR3 nucleotide sequence: TGTGCCAGCAGCACGGGACTTGGGGACTACGAGCAGTACTTC. This translates into CASSTGLGDYEQYF.

This chain's CDR3 is CASSDTGRGGQYF. The CDR3 coding sequence is TGCGCCAGCAGTGATACAGGGAGGGGAGGGCAGTATTTT. The genes are TRBV10-1 and TRBJ2-3, with D tentatively TRBD2 (7 bases). The ends were cut back, 3 bases at V and 11 bases at J, with 15 bases in the middle. CDR1 WNHNN and CDR2 SYGVQD come from the germline V gene (reference sequence). The CDR3 is 13 residues long.

This chain joins TRBV18 and TRBJ1-2; TRBD1 matches at 9 bases. This CDR3 spans 15 amino acids. After removal of 3 bases from V and 4 bases from J, the junction contained 6 bases not matched to a gene. CDR1 KGHSH and CDR2 LQKENI come from the germline V gene. CDR3 DNA sequence: TGTGCCAGCTCACCTAGGACAGGGGTGGCCTATGGCTACACCTTC. This encodes CASSPRTGVAYGYTF.

The CDR3 protein is CASSSDRAGYGYTF. Here the CDR3 DNA reads TGTGCCAGCAGCTCTGACAGGGCGGGCTATGGCTACACCTTC. The chain couples TRBV7-6 to TRBJ1-2, with 7 bases fitting TRBD1. The ends lost 4 bases at V and 4 bases at J; junction bases unmatched: 6. In germline, CDR1 is SGHVS, CDR2 FNYEAQ. This CDR3 contains 14 residues.

CDR3 protein: CASSPLQKGGSTEAFF. CDR3 nucleotides: TGTGCCAGCAGCCCTCTTCAGAAGGGGGGGAGCACTGAAGCTTTCTTT. The chain joins TRBV27 to TRBJ1-1, with D tentatively TRBD1 (6 bases). V dropped 6 bases and J dropped 4 bases, with 21 bases sitting between them. CDR1 and CDR2 (germline): MNHEY, SMNVEV (reference sequence). This CDR3 comprises 16 residues.

The CDR3 DNA reads as TGTGCCAGCGGACAGGGAGGCGAGCAGTACTTC. Protein: CASGQGGEQYF. This chain connects TRBV6-5 to TRBJ2-7; TRBD1 aligns across 8 bases. This CDR3 contains 11 residues. Trimming at V came to 8 bases and at J to 6 bases, leaving 3 bases not matched to a gene. Germline-derived CDR1 and CDR2 are MNHEY and SVGAGI.

This clone was detected a few times. The chain has TRBV5-1 and TRBJ2-5, with D possibly being TRBD1 (5 bases). V dropped 2 bases and J dropped 0 bases, with 8 bases sitting between them. Germline CDR1 is SGHRS and CDR2 is YFSETQ. The CDR3 length is 14 residues. Written as DNA, the CDR3 is TGCGCCAGCAGCTTAGCAGGGTACCAAGAGACCCAGTACTTC. It codes for CASSLAGYQETQYF.

This clone was counted once. V is TRBV6-5 and J is TRBJ2-1; maybe TRBD1 (6 bases). CDR1 is MNHEY and CDR2 is SVGAGI in the germline V gene. Trimming stripped 4 bases from V and 4 bases from J, with 8 bases between. The CDR3 runs 13 residues. The CDR3 protein is CASSLGQYNEQFF. In nucleotides, the CDR3 is TGTGCCAGCAGTTTGGGACAATACAATGAGCAGTTCTTC.

The V and J genes are TRBV6-5 and TRBJ2-3, with TRBD2 identical over 9 bases. After removal of 2 bases from V and 7 bases from J, the junction contained 7 bases not matched to a gene. CDR3 size: 15 residues. Germline V lookup: CDR1 MNHEY, CDR2 SVGAGI. The CDR3 protein is CASSYSGGSGNTQYF. Written as DNA, the CDR3 is TGTGCCAGCAGTTACAGCGGGGGGTCGGGTAATACGCAGTATTTT.

This chain connects TRBV9 to TRBJ2-2; 8 bases are a match to TRBD1. Germline CDR1 SGDLS, CDR2 YYNGEE. The CDR3 runs 22 residues. After removal of 0 bases from V and 6 bases from J, the junction contained 25 bases not matched to a gene. CDR3 sequence reads: CASSVATLGGGTGGQLAGELFF. For the CDR3, the DNA is TGTGCCAGCAGCGTAGCTACTTTGGGCGGTGGGACAGGAGGTCAATTGGCCGGGGAGCTGTTTTTT.

The gene calls are TRBV6-2 or TRBV6-3 and TRBJ2-7; 7 bases map to TRBD2. This CDR3 is 15 amino acids long. The ends lost 6 bases at V and 2 bases at J; junction bases unmatched: 10. The germline gives CDR1 MNHEY, CDR2 SVGEGT. CDR3 sequence (DNA): TGTGCCAGCAGCAACCGGGCTAGCGGCACCTACGAGCAGTACTTC. Protein product: CASSNRASGTYEQYF.

This clone has only one observation. V is TRBV19 and J is TRBJ1-6; D unclear. The CDR3 contains 17 residues. Trimming took off 0 bases at V and 2 bases at J, with 11 bases between the two ends. Germline CDR1 reads LNHDA; CDR2 reads SQIVND (reference sequence). The CDR3 is CASSIEEGRTYNSPLHF. CDR3 coding DNA: TGTGCCAGTAGTATAGAAGAGGGTAGGACCTATAATTCACCCCTCCACTTT.

The rearrangement links TRBV10-1 to TRBJ2-7; a possible D gene is TRBD1 (5 bases). V dropped 2 bases and J dropped 3 bases, with 17 bases sitting between them. Per the germline V gene, CDR1 is WNHNN and CDR2 is SYGVQD (reference sequence). The CDR3 contains 16 residues. CDR3 nucleotide sequence: TGCGCCAGCAGTGAGGGGGCGGCGGCTGGCGGCTACGAGCAGTACTTC. It translates to CASSEGAAAGGYEQYF.

This clone came up a few times. This chain links TRBV18 with TRBJ1-6; D not resolved. V lost 3 bases and J lost 6, with 9 bases in between. This CDR3 comprises 14 residues. Germline lookup yields CDR1 KGHSH and CDR2 LQKENI. The chain's CDR3 is CASSPSSLNSPLHF. The CDR3 DNA is TGTGCCAGCTCACCGTCGAGCCTTAATTCACCCCTCCACTTT.

The V gene is TRBV7-2, the J gene TRBJ1-1; D possibly corresponds to TRBD1 (6 bases). The CDR3 runs to 13 residues. Trimming cost V 1 base and J 4 bases, with 7 bases left between them. Germline assignment: CDR1 SGHTA and CDR2 FQGNSA. The CDR3 here is CASSLVRGTEAFF. The CDR3 DNA follows: TGTGCCAGCAGCTTAGTCAGGGGCACTGAAGCTTTCTTT.

The gene calls are TRBV5-1 and TRBJ2-2; D is perhaps TRBD2 (5 bases). The CDR3 runs to 13 residues. From germline, CDR1 is SGHRS and CDR2 YFSETQ. The germline V and J ends were trimmed by 1 base and 7 bases, with 8 bases remaining between them. This CDR3 is CASSLSGDGELFF. Here the CDR3 DNA reads TGCGCCAGCAGCTTGAGCGGAGACGGGGAGCTGTTTTTT. The whole variable domain, filled in from reference TRBV5-1 and TRBJ2-2, reads KAGVTQTPRYLIKTRGQQVTLSCSPISGHRSVSWYQQTPGQGLQFLFEYFSETQRNKGNFPGRFSGRQFSNSRSEMNVSTLELGDSALYLCASSLSGDGELFFGEGSRLTVL.

The rearrangement joins TRBV6-2 or TRBV6-3 to TRBJ1-2, with no clear D. Germline V gene sequence: CDR1 MNHEY, CDR2 SVGEGT. This CDR3 has 14 amino acids. Trimming cost V 2 bases and J 0 bases, with 7 bases left between them. CDR3 in DNA: TGTGCCAGCAGTTACGGCGGAGCTAACTATGGCTACACCTTC. It encodes CASSYGGANYGYTF.

This chain uses TRBV9 with TRBJ2-7, with D tentatively TRBD1 (6 bases). The V and J ends lost 3 bases and 0 bases respectively, with 10 bases between them. Germline-derived CDR1 and CDR2 are SGDLS and YYNGEE. This CDR3 has 14 amino acids. The CDR3 DNA reads as TGTGCCAGCAGCGAGACAGGTTACTCCTACGAGCAGTACTTC. Translating gives CASSETGYSYEQYF.

The chain has TRBV7-2 and TRBJ1-6; possibly TRBD1 for D (6 bases). V was cut by 2 bases and J by 6 bases, with 8 bases left in between. This CDR3 has 14 amino acids. Germline CDR1 and CDR2: SGHTA and FQGNSA. The CDR3: CASSLPRGNSPLHF. Here the CDR3 DNA reads TGTGCCAGCAGCTTACCCAGGGGTAATTCACCCCTCCACTTT.

The rearrangement uses TRBV19 and TRBJ1-4; D unresolved. This CDR3 region has 13 residues. Germline loops: CDR1 LNHDA, CDR2 SQIVND (reference sequence). V was cut by 1 base and J by 8 bases, with 8 bases left in between. The CDR3: CASSIGQLEKLFF. CDR3 DNA sequence: TGTGCCAGTAGTATAGGTCAACTCGAAAAACTGTTTTTT.

This sequence joins TRBV20-1 and TRBJ2-2, with D possibly matching TRBD2 (6 bases). V was shortened by 6 bases and J by 7 bases, with 9 bases between the two germline ends. The CDR3 has 11 residues. In germline, CDR1 is DFQATT, CDR2 SNEGSKA (reference sequence). CDR3 amino acids: CSAGGLGELFF. CDR3 nucleotide sequence: TGCAGTGCCGGAGGGCTCGGGGAGCTGTTTTTT.

The CDR3 DNA sequence: TGTGCCAGCAGCTCCTCCGGGACTCCTTCTGGGGCCAACGTCCTGACTTTC. Translated: CASSSSGTPSGANVLTF. The gene calls are TRBV7-2 and TRBJ2-6; possibly TRBD2 for D (6 bases). V was clipped by 4 bases and J by 1 base, with 14 bases between them. The CDR3 has 17 residues. CDR1 SGHTA and CDR2 FQGNSA come from the germline V gene.

The V call is TRBV11-2, the J call TRBJ1-2, with 7 bases matching TRBD1. Germline-derived CDR1 and CDR2 are SGHAT and FQNNGV. The J segment lost 8 bases and the V segment lost 3 bases, leaving 15 bases of the junction unmatched. The CDR3 has 16 residues. The CDR3, as DNA: TGTGCCAGCAGCTTTGGTTCAACAGGGGCTCGCGGGGGCTACACCTTC. Its translation is CASSFGSTGARGGYTF. Filled out from reference TRBV11-2 and TRBJ1-2, the complete variable domain reads EAGVAQSPRYKIIEKRQSVAFWCNPISGHATLYWYQQILGQGPKLLIQFQNNGVVDDSQLPKDRFSAERLKGVDSTLKIQPAKLEDSAVYLCASSFGSTGARGGYTFGSGTRLTVV.

Here the CDR3 DNA reads TGCGCCAGCAGCTTGGAAGTGACAGGGGGACGACTGTTTTTT. It specifies CASSLEVTGGRLFF. The rearrangement uses TRBV5-1 and TRBJ1-4, with TRBD1 identical over 9 bases. The germline V gene encodes CDR1 SGHRS and CDR2 YFSETQ. V lost 0 bases, J lost 13 bases, and 7 bases stayed unmatched. The CDR3 extends over 14 amino acids.

A few counts support this clone. The J gene is TRBJ2-3, the V gene TRBV9, with TRBD1 identical over 10 bases. Germline CDR1 is SGDLS and CDR2 is YYNGEE. V gave up 2 bases and J gave up 3 bases; unmatched junction bases: 3. The CDR3 loop spans 15 amino acids. As DNA, the CDR3 is TGTGCCAGCAGCGTCAGACAGGGGGCGACAGATACGCAGTATTTT. It encodes CASSVRQGATDTQYF.

A single count supports this clone. The V call is TRBV4-2, the J call TRBJ2-3; the match to TRBD2 covers 7 bases. Germline V CDR1 and CDR2: LGHNA, YNFKEQ. The CDR3 consists of 15 residues. V lost 3 bases and J lost 3; bases outside the gene matches: 6. CDR3 bases: TGTGCCAGCAGCCACAGCGGGGACCTGACAGATACGCAGTATTTT. Its protein product is CASSHSGDLTDTQYF.

This chain connects TRBV11-2 to TRBJ2-1, with TRBD2 matching over 13 bases. CDR3 length: 18 residues. V was clipped by 5 bases and J by 5 bases; unmatched bases: 12. Germline lookup yields CDR1 SGHAT and CDR2 FQNNGV. CDR3 loop: CASSPHWGGTSGDNEQFF. CDR3 DNA: TGTGCCAGCAGCCCACACTGGGGGGGGACTAGCGGGGACAATGAGCAGTTCTTC.

The chain is built from TRBV29-1 and TRBJ1-1, with no clear D. The V end was cut by 6 bases, the J end by 0 bases, with 11 bases between. The V gene's germline CDR1 is SQVTM and CDR2 ANQGSEA. The CDR3 sequence is 13 residues long. The CDR3 sequence: CSVWPIMNTEAFF. DNA of the CDR3: TGCAGCGTATGGCCGATTATGAACACTGAAGCTTTCTTT.

This rearrangement joins TRBV6-2 or TRBV6-3 to TRBJ2-1; 8 nucleotides match TRBD1. The length of the CDR3 is 14 residues. In germline, CDR1 is MNHEY, CDR2 SVGEGT. J gave up 9 bases and V 4 bases, and 8 bases lay outside the gene matches. The CDR3 coding sequence is TGTGCCAGCAGTTTCCGGGACAGGCATAGTGAGCAGTTCTTC. Its translation is CASSFRDRHSEQFF.

The genes are TRBV5-1 and TRBJ1-5; D is possibly TRBD1 (5 bases). The CDR3 covers 15 residues. The V and J ends lost 0 bases and 2 bases respectively, with 9 bases between them. CDR1 is SGHRS, CDR2 YFSETQ, per germline. The CDR3: CASSLEGARNQPQHF. CDR3 DNA sequence: TGCGCCAGCAGCTTGGAAGGGGCTCGCAATCAGCCCCAGCATTTT.